This TCR beta chain derives from a study of shared clonotypes between healthy human individuals (dated by TCRdb to 2020 to 2022). At the level of the whole study: A couple of women and a few men aged 18 to 49 years were included in the cohort. Between about 0.85 and 10 billion PBMCs per donor were obtained by leukapheresis. Libraries were prepared and TCR repertoires were sequenced by different laboratories using diverse techniques, in order to increase sequencing depth and limit assay-specific biases. Blood TCR repertoires of about 5 healthy adults were deeply sequenced to estimate repertoire size and the extent of clonotype sharing between individuals. For each donor, CD4 naive and CD4 memory were each given three plates, CD8 naive was given two plates, and CD8 memory was given one plate. General study outcomes and caveats: Higher generation probabilities were observed for clonotypes shared by all four sorted-subset donors than for non-shared clonotypes. Pairwise subsampling indicated that sequencing depth was expected to affect the degree of clonotype sharing among donors. About 5% of naive CD4, around 3.6% of naive CD8, about 2.4% of memory CD4, and around 0.4% of memory CD8 clonotypes were shared across four donors. Larger estimated clonotype richness was generally found for naive subsets than for memory subsets. The genetic and exposure-history diversity represented was limited by the small number of donors. Incomplete sequencing was indicated by rarefaction of sorted-subset datasets, despite the large sequencing depth. Sampling was limited to blood, and TCR repertoires in tissue likely differ from TCR repertoires in blood.

Details on this clone: What this receptor recognizes is not known. No base quality information exists; no much larger clone differs at one position.

Using the deep immunoSEQ assay, TCR CDR3 regions were amplified from genomic DNA by multiplex PCR. Extracted genomic DNA from each cell subset was spread evenly across all wells of several immunoSEQ 96-well plates, with each plate serving as a replicate. Each replicate PCR for sorted subsets received about 220 ng genomic DNA, equal to about 30,000 T cell genomes. Purified libraries were quantified with a Qubit 3.0 fluorometer, sized on a Bioanalyzer 2100, and re-quantified with the KAPA Library Quantification kit. Each immunoSEQ 96-well plate was sequenced on its own single-read 150-cycle Illumina NextSeq 550 flow cell. Per the original workflow: The immunoSEQ output contained only junctional sequences without quality scores, so filtering could not match that applied to full-length reads. Sequences were annotated with PyIR, a Python wrapper for IgBLAST v1.9, and V/J genes and CDR3 were assigned using IMGT germline references. Reads were removed for weak V/J assignments (E-value above 1e-6), missing CDR3, stop codons, out-of-frame junctions, or ambiguous translated residues. A V3J clonotype was defined by an identical inferred V gene, J gene, and CDR3 amino acid sequence. The percentage overlap between two repertoires was calculated by dividing the number of shared unique clonotypes by the size of the smaller repertoire. Richness of each repertoire was evaluated using RTK rarefaction, the Chao1 estimator, and Recon v2.1 estimates of unobserved clonotypes. For all TCRbeta clonotypes obtained by the gDNA method from four donors, generation probabilities were computed with OLGA. Not all clones reach the TCRdb copy of this immuneACCESS table, which keeps in-frame sequences only. Checked studies attribute under half of the gap to unresolved V genes and leave the rest unexplained. V and J calls and clone size come straight from that table; D and trimming were deduced from the DNA. In all, the sample holds some 2,000,000 clones, and approximately 94% of those were seen once. The ten top clones hold roughly 0.13% of the sample.

The donors were healthy, HIV-negative adults who had no recently reported acute infections or vaccinations. Every donor was a Caucasian adult residing in Nashville, Tennessee, USA. CD4+ T cells were enriched by magnetic negative selection, after which naive cells were positively selected on CD45RA and the negative fraction was taken as the memory subset. After blood collection by leukapheresis, PBMCs were isolated using Ficoll-Histopaque density gradient centrifugation and then cryopreserved in the vapor phase of liquid nitrogen. Purity and quantity of every magnetically sorted T cell population were checked by analytical flow cytometry. From each sorted fraction, genomic DNA was isolated and quantified by UV absorbance on a Nanodrop 2000c. A distance of 12 bases separates the germline ends of V and J, which lose 5 bases and 0 bases respectively. From the cysteine through the phenylalanine, the CDR3 covers 14 amino acids. CDR3 DNA is the only sequence kept; it has 42 bases, read in frame from the first base. Taken from the germline V gene (reference sequence), the CDR1 and CDR2 loops are SGHNT and YYREEE.

This TCR derives from a man aged 18 to 30 in good health. The sample consisted of naive CD4+ T cells sorted from blood. The intended sense of this specimen's cell subset or site label: CD45RA+ positively selected. The chain was built from TRBV5-4 and TRBJ2-7; the D segment could be TRBD1, given 5 matching bases. The DNA sequence is TGTGCCAGCAGGCCAGGGAAAGACTCCTACGAGCAGTACTTC. This translates into CASRPGKDSYEQYF.